A single sample is the source of the 15 T cell receptor beta chains below, sequenced in a study of blood T cell repertoires in COVID-19. TCRdb's table, derived via immunoSEQ multiplex PCR, lists solely in-frame clones and lacks some. Here the sample spans around 620,000 clones, more than 80% being singletons. Sequencing used peripheral blood. Receptors were obtained from a woman under 30 with acute or convalescent COVID-19.

The chain couples TRBV28 to TRBJ1-2; TRBD1 agrees at 7 bases. The trim removed 6 bases at V and 5 bases at J, leaving 9 bases unmatched. CDR3 length equals 14 residues. Germline V gives CDR1 MDHEN, CDR2 SYDVKM. The CDR3: CASSSPKGAYGYTF. DNA for the CDR3: TGTGCCAGCAGCTCACCCAAGGGGGCATATGGCTACACCTTC.

V is TRBV11-2 and J is TRBJ1-2; a weak D match, TRBD1 (5 bases). Trimming stripped 1 base from V and 0 bases from J, with 6 bases between. From germline, CDR1 is SGHAT and CDR2 FQNNGV. The CDR3 spans 14 residues. The CDR3 coding sequence is TGTGCCAGCAGCTTAGGGGGCTCTAACTATGGCTACACCTTC. Translated, it gives CASSLGGSNYGYTF.

The V and J genes are TRBV6-6 and TRBJ1-2; 7 nucleotides align to TRBD1. This CDR3 region has 16 residues. Germline values: CDR1 MNHNY, CDR2 SVGAGI (reference sequence). J was trimmed by 3 bases and V by 0 bases; bases with no gene match: 7. The CDR3 loop reads CASSYSRGGSDYGYTF. CDR3 bases: TGTGCCAGCAGTTACTCGAGAGGGGGCTCCGACTATGGCTACACCTTC.

V is TRBV19 and J is TRBJ1-2; the match to TRBD1 covers 8 bases. CDR1 and CDR2 from the germline V gene are LNHDA and SQIVND (reference sequence). Trimming at V came to 10 bases and at J to 8 bases, leaving 9 bases not matched to a gene. CDR3 length: 12 amino acids. This chain's CDR3 is CATGQGGLGYTF. In DNA form, the CDR3 reads TGTGCCACAGGACAGGGTGGTTTGGGCTACACCTTC.

V gene TRBV7-3 combines with J gene TRBJ2-3; 11 nucleotides line up with TRBD1. The CDR3 runs 16 residues. V lost 3 bases and J lost 6; bases outside the gene matches: 8. The germline gives CDR1 SGHTA, CDR2 FQGTGA. The CDR3 loop reads CASSFTPGTGGDTQYF. For the CDR3, the DNA is TGTGCCAGCAGCTTTACCCCCGGGACAGGGGGGGATACGCAGTATTTT.

The genes are TRBV7-2 and TRBJ1-1, with D possibly TRBD1 on 5 matching bases. CDR1 and CDR2 from the germline V gene are SGHTA and FQGNSA. Trimming left V 5 bases short and J 8 bases short, with 15 bases between. The CDR3 contains 13 residues. The CDR3 DNA reads as TGTGCCAGCAGCCCCGGTCAGGGCTTGGAAGCTTTCTTT. It codes for CASSPGQGLEAFF. The full variable domain, its missing parts supplied by reference TRBV7-2 and TRBJ1-1, is GAGVSQSPSNKVTEKGKDVELRCDPISGHTALYWYRQSLGQGLEFLIYFQGNSAPDKSGLPSDRFSAERTGGSVSTLTIQRTQQEDSAVYLCASSPGQGLEAFFGQGTRLTVV.

Remarks on this clone: An end of the junction does not agree with germline; a read error may underlie this. The rearrangement links TRBV7-9 to TRBJ2-7; 7 bases match TRBD1. Germline values: CDR1 SEHNR, CDR2 FQNEAQ (reference sequence). The CDR3 extends over 11 amino acids. CDR3 in amino acids: CASSPGQALDF. In DNA form, the CDR3 reads TGTGCCAGCAGCCCTGGACAGGCCTTAGACTTC.

The chain links TRBV29-1 to TRBJ1-2; D is perhaps TRBD1 (5 bases). CDR3 length: 15 amino acids. Germline assignment: CDR1 SQVTM and CDR2 ANQGSEA. With 7 bases removed from V and 5 bases from J, the gap between germline ends came to 23 bases. CDR3 sequence (DNA): TGCAGCGCCGCCTCGCGAAGGAGGGGTTCTTATGGCTACACCTTC. It yields the protein CSAASRRRGSYGYTF.

With regard to this clone: It is likely a read error, because the conserved phenylalanine at the end of the CDR3 is missing. The chain couples TRBV4-3 to TRBJ1-2; 8 nucleotides match TRBD1. From germline, CDR1 is LGHNA and CDR2 YSLEER. V dropped 1 base and J dropped 6; count of bases not matched to a gene: 10. CDR3 length: 16 residues. CDR3 amino acids: CASSQVQGQGAHGYTL. The CDR3 DNA reads as TGCGCCAGCAGCCAAGTCCAGGGGCAGGGGGCCCATGGCTACACCCTC.

The chain is built from TRBV11-2 and TRBJ1-3; D is ambiguous. Germline loops: CDR1 SGHAT, CDR2 FQNNGV. The V gene lost 3 bases and the J gene lost 0 bases, with 9 bases spanning the gap. This CDR3 has 15 residues. The CDR3 DNA reads TGTGCCAGCAGCTTGAACAGACCCTCTGGAAACACCATATATTTT. Its translation is CASSLNRPSGNTIYF.

This clone was counted once. J is TRBJ2-2 and V is TRBV4-1, with 8 positions matching TRBD1. J gave up 1 base and V 1 base, and 8 bases lay outside the gene matches. Germline loops: CDR1 MGHRA, CDR2 YSYEKL. The CDR3 is 18 residues long. The CDR3 DNA sequence: TGCGCCAGCAGCCAAGTTGCGCAGGGGGCGATGAACACCGGGGAGCTGTTTTTT. It translates to CASSQVAQGAMNTGELFF.

The V and J genes are TRBV6-5 and TRBJ1-2; 7 bases map to TRBD1. The CDR3 sequence is 13 residues long. Germline CDR1 MNHEY, CDR2 SVGAGI. The V segment lost 6 bases and the J segment 8 bases; nucleotides outside the gene matches: 9. The CDR3 reads CASSQTGSGGYTF. CDR3 DNA: TGTGCCAGCAGCCAGACAGGGTCGGGGGGCTACACCTTC.

The chain recombines TRBV4-1 with TRBJ2-7; 10 positions match TRBD1. Per germline, CDR1 MGHRA and CDR2 YSYEKL. The ends lost 1 base at V and 6 bases at J; junction bases unmatched: 3. The CDR3 extends over 14 amino acids. The CDR3 DNA reads as TGCGCCAGCAGCCAAGTTAGGACAGGGGGCGAGCAGTACTTC. This encodes CASSQVRTGGEQYF.

This clone was detected once. The chain recombines TRBV4-3 with TRBJ2-7; 11 positions match TRBD1. The germline V gene encodes CDR1 LGHNA and CDR2 YSLEER. V trimming: 4 bases; J trimming: 6 bases; junction bases outside the gene matches: 5. The CDR3 is 14 residues long. As DNA, the CDR3 is TGCGCCAGCAGCCCCCGGGACAGGGGGGCCGAGCAGTACTTC. Its protein is CASSPRDRGAEQYF.

The chain couples TRBV5-6 to TRBJ1-6, with 10 positions matching TRBD1. The CDR3 sequence is 15 residues long. The V gene end was trimmed by 7 bases and the J gene end by 8 bases; junction bases not matched to a gene: 9. Germline assignment: CDR1 SGHDT and CDR2 YYEEEE. CDR3: CASGFLTGGDSPLHF. In DNA, the CDR3 is TGTGCCAGCGGATTTTTGACAGGGGGCGATTCACCCCTCCACTTT.